Listed below are T cell receptor beta chains from one sample, sequenced in a study of cytomegalovirus exposure and HLA in healthy donors. Profiling relied on immunoSEQ multiplex PCR, and the TCRdb table lists in-frame clones only, not all of them. Here the sample spans approximately 150,000 clones, roughly 86% being singletons. Sequenced input: PBMCs. The source is a man between 18 and 35 years old in good health and CMV-seropositive. The conserved cysteine and the conserved F or W are not part of the CDR3 here. Fields, in order: V gene, CDR3 protein.

v_call: TRBV29-1
cdr3_aa: SGFRGINEQF

v_call: TRBV5-1
cdr3_aa: ASSLQGSGNTIY

v_call: TRBV28
cdr3_aa: ASTGGIYGYT

v_call: TRBV5-1
cdr3_aa: ASSLSGGQGIQY

v_call: TRBV15
cdr3_aa: ATQLFSGNTIY

v_call: TRBV7-2
cdr3_aa: ASSLGTGIYEQY

v_call: TRBV28
cdr3_aa: ASSLYAGQGVSGYT

v_call: TRBV7-9
cdr3_aa: ASSLGLTYQETQY

v_call: TRBV5-6
cdr3_aa: ASSGRTGLAYEQY

v_call: TRBV5-1
cdr3_aa: ASSLAGLAPHEQF

v_call: TRBV19
cdr3_aa: ASTTQGQVNEKLF

v_call: TRBV7-9
cdr3_aa: ATDRGSYEQY

v_call: TRBV7-6
cdr3_aa: ASSLVVSGTYEQY

v_call: TRBV15
cdr3_aa: ATSRDLSGNEKLF

v_call: TRBV13
cdr3_aa: ASSLPGSAEAF